The entry below gives a single TCR beta chain sequence along with its context. The antigen remains undetermined. The data derive from a study of beta chain features in type 1 diabetes. CDR3 length: 15 amino acids. Trimming took 2 bases from V and 4 from J; bases not matched to a gene: 4. Germline-derived CDR1 and CDR2 are SEHNR and FQNEAQ (reference sequence). Isolated RNA was reverse transcribed in full, so expressed TCRB transcripts were sequenced. Produced via immunoSEQ multiplex PCR; TCRdb's table is partial and in-frame only. The sample shows around 180,000 clones, less than 10% of them seen only once. The study's findings and limits: Healthy donors had naive, central memory and Treg TCRB repertoires that appeared less similar than those seen among patients. Type 1 diabetes patients had moderately but significantly shorter TCRB CDR3s in all four CD4+ subsets.

The V gene is TRBV7-9, the J gene TRBJ2-3; 9 bases agree with TRBD2. The specimen was central memory CD4+ T cells from blood. This receptor was identified in a man between 18 and 35 years old with type 1 diabetes. The CDR3 nucleotides read TGTGCCAGCAGCTTAAGACTAGCGGCAGCAGATACGCAGTATTTT. Amino acids: CASSLRLAAADTQYF.